This TCR beta chain was sequenced for a study of blood T cell repertoires in COVID-19. Study details: Acute and convalescent COVID-19 specimens originated in the United States, Italy and Spain. Nucleic acid was either cDNA or gDNA, and it came from T cells, B-cell-depleted T cells, or PBMCs.

Authors' data handling: Amplified reference gene primers provided the basis for estimating nucleated cell counts. Sequenced by immunoSEQ multiplex PCR; TCRdb stores in-frame clones only, minus some. V, J and clone size derive from that table, while D and trimming were established from the DNA sequence. The table lists roughly 150,000 clones, more than 90% of them singletons. The germline gives CDR1 MNHEY, CDR2 SMNVEV (reference sequence). This CDR3 region has 15 residues. Losses at the gene ends were 6 bases for V and 1 base for J; bases not matched to a gene: 7. The source is a man aged 60 to 69 with active or convalescent COVID-19. The V gene is TRBV27, the J gene TRBJ1-1, with 8 nucleotides matching TRBD1. The source material was peripheral blood. The CDR3, as DNA: TGTGCCAGCAGCCCGGGACAGGCCGGGAACACTGAAGCTTTCTTT. Amino acids: CASSPGQAGNTEAFF.